This T cell receptor beta chain is drawn from a study of siplizumab effects on memory and regulatory T cells (dated by TCRdb to between 2019 and 2020). Study-wide context: The study looked at the effect of siplizumab, an anti-CD2 antibody, on alloreactive T-cell subsets in allogeneic mixed lymphocyte reactions made from human PBMCs.

Inclusive of the bounding cysteine and phenylalanine, the CDR3 is 15 residues long. This entry keeps only the CDR3 DNA: 45 bases, framed from base 1. Relative to germline, V is 3 bases shorter and J is 3 bases shorter, with 11 bases between their ends. For CDR1 and CDR2, the germline V gene (reference sequence) lists MNHEY and SMNVEV. General findings and caveats noted by the study authors: Because sequences at frequencies below about 10^-5 were poorly captured, only a minor fraction of alloreactive clones could be mapped back to unstimulated subsets. Compared with memory T cells, unstimulated naive T cells appeared more diverse, and naive cells seemed to make a substantial contribution to the alloresponse. Whether proliferating Tregs from siplizumab cultures actually had suppressive function was not functionally confirmed. Siplizumab significantly reduced the cumulative frequency of alloreactive sequences traceable to unstimulated CD4+ memory T cells. About 80-96% of proliferating CD4+ or CD8+ clones could not be given a naive or memory phenotype. Of the alloreactive CD4+ clones that could be mapped, the Treg-derived share averaged 68.8% with siplizumab compared with 25% to 30% in control reactions.

Turning to this clone: The antigen it binds to is not known. Within one base of it there is no much larger clone, and no base qualities were kept.

In a few donor pairs, further sequencing was done on unstimulated CD8+ naive, CD4+ memory, CD8+ TEMRA, CD4+ naive and CD8+ effector memory subsets. Sorted unstimulated T cells and proliferating T cells recovered from mixed lymphocyte reactions were subjected to TCRbeta CDR3 sequencing. Fresh whole blood from approximately ten HLA-typed healthy donors was used to isolate PBMCs. Receptors were amplified or captured by the immunoSEQ multiplex PCR assay. Each sample had some 10^5 TCR templates assayed by the deep sequencing platform. Genomic DNA extracted from sorted T cells was used for TCRbeta CDR3 sequencing. Per the source publication's procedure: The R programming language was used for the clonal analysis of the TCRbeta CDR3 data. Alloreactive CD4+ and CD8+ clones were identified by comparing unstimulated samples to CFSE-low samples taken after the reaction. Regulatory or non-regulatory origin was assigned to alloreactive CD4+ clones by matching of sequences to sorted unstimulated Treg and non-Treg repertoires. Imported from immuneACCESS, the table was reduced by TCRdb to in-frame sequences with V and J called. These copies leave out some clones; in studies compared against another copy, an unresolved V gene accounts for under half, and the cause of the remainder is not known. V and J calls plus clone size are reproduced from that table; the DNA served to infer D and trimming. The sample yields over 50,000 clones; roughly 85% were counted once. Roughly 3.8% of the sample is taken by the ten largest.

This sequence was found in a human donor in good health. This chain joins TRBV27 to TRBJ1-4; the D gene is perhaps TRBD1, on 5 matching bases. The specimen was memory CD4+ T cells sorted from blood. The sample's cell subset or site label, in plain terms: unstimulated CD4+ memory T cells. The nucleotide sequence reads as follows: TGTGCCAGCAGTTTTAATTGGGGGGCTAATGAAAAACTGTTTTTT. This yields the protein CASSFNWGANEKLFF.